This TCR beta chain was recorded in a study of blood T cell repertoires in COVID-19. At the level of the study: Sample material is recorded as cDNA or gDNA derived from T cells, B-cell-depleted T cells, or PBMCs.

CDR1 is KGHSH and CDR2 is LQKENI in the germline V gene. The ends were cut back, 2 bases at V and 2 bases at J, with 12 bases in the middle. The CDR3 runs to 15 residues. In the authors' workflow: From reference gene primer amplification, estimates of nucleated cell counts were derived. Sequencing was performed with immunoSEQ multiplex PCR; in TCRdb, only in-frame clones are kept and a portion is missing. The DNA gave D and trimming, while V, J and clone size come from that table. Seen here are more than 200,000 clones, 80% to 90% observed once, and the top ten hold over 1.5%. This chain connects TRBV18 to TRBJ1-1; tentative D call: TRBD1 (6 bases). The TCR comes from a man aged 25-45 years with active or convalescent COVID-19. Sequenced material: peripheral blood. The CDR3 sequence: CASSPEQGRNTEAFF. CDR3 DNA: TGTGCCAGCTCACCAGAACAGGGAAGAAACACTGAAGCTTTCTTT.